What follows is one TCR beta chain and its context. This sample is part of a study of control samples from healthy donors and cancer patients. Sequencing was performed with immunoSEQ multiplex PCR; in TCRdb, only in-frame clones are kept and a portion is missing. This table has around 250,000 clones, about 80% appearing once. CDR1 is MNHEY, CDR2 SVGEGT, per germline. V shed 2 bases and J 4 bases; nucleotides not matched to a gene: 3. The CDR3 runs 15 residues. This TCR was recovered from an older woman with lung cancer. Source material: PBMCs. V is TRBV6-2 or TRBV6-3 and J is TRBJ2-7, with 12 bases identical to TRBD2. The CDR3 nucleotides are TGTGCCAGCAGTTACCCGACTAGCGGGAGATACGAGCAGTACTTC. Amino acid sequence: CASSYPTSGRYEQYF.